The T cell receptor beta chain described here comes from a study of CD8 T cells in seronegative destructive rheumatoid arthritis (TCRdb year 2020). As for the study more broadly: At the time of sampling, most of the eight CND-RA patients were on biological drugs. Rather than undergoing new sequencing, the seropositive RA, seronegative RA and healthy control comparison cohorts were drawn from an earlier published TCRbeta dataset. The study compared peripheral CD8+ TCRbeta repertoires from patients with CCP-negative destructive rheumatoid arthritis (CND-RA) against repertoires from newly diagnosed seropositive RA, seronegative RA and healthy controls.

Reading from cysteine to phenylalanine, the CDR3 counts 17 amino acids. Kept here is only the CDR3 DNA, which spans 51 bases and is read in frame from base 1. The germline V gene encodes CDR1 MNHNS and CDR2 SASEGT. V lost 0 bases and J lost 5 bases; the stretch between them is 20 bases long. Genomic DNA from CD8+ cells was used for TCRbeta sequencing according to the manufacturer's instructions. A genomics technology centre in Finland performed the TCRbeta sequencing with the immunoSEQ assay. From the authors' description of their analysis: The clonotype tables produced by the immunoSEQ preprocessing pipeline were converted into VDJtools format, and any non-productive clonotypes were filtered out. Samples with fewer than 10,000 reads were excluded, the remaining samples were subsampled to 10,000 reads, and most of the eight CND-RA samples were retained. Using the VDJtools CalcDiversityStats function on data subsampled to 10,000 reads, the Shannon-Wiener, Simpson and clonality indices were calculated. To infer antigen specificity, non-singleton TCRbeta clonotypes were hard-matched against VDJdb, with no mismatches permitted. Clusters with potentially shared antigen targets were formed by grouping CDR3 sequences that differed by one amino acid (Hamming distance 1). After groups were resampled to six samples, public clonotypes were tested for group enrichment with one-sided Fisher's exact tests, and this procedure was repeated ten times. TCRdb's version of the immuneACCESS table is confined to in-frame rearrangements and falls short of the full clone set. An unresolved V gene accounts for under half of the shortfall where checked; the remainder is of unknown origin. D and trimming come from the DNA, and the V and J calls and clone size come from that table. The sample records more than 10,000 clones, 80% to 85% of which are singletons. The ten largest account for under 35% of the sample.

Comment on this clone: It has no known antigen specificity. No much larger clone exists at a distance of one base, and base qualities are not known.

Overall study outcomes, separate from this receptor: The authors read the apparently distinct set of enriched public clonotypes carried by CND-RA patients as support for a separate disease subset. CND-RA repertoires showed more CMV-reactive and fewer influenza A-reactive CD8+ TCRbeta sequences than controls and other RA subtypes. After adjusting for age, CND-RA patients appeared to have less diverse, more clonal CD8+ TCRbeta repertoires than other RA subtypes. In the absence of diagnostic samples, TCR repertoire differences may be partly attributable to poor disease control over the years rather than being present at onset. The small size of the CND-RA cohort was acknowledged as a study limitation. No public clonotype enrichment survived Benjamini-Hochberg correction across the approximately 120,000 clonotypes tested.

A negative result on the clinical CCP2 antibody test was shown by CND-RA patients, and progression of joint destruction was observed despite active therapy. Every CND-RA patient showed typical joint destruction in the wrists and ankles and had failed conventional anti-rheumatic therapy. CND-RA patients were sampled not at diagnosis but after long disease histories, which in several cases spanned decades. Each patient provided about 53 millilitres of EDTA-anticoagulated peripheral blood. Density gradient separation with Ficoll-Paque PLUS was used to isolate peripheral blood mononuclear cells. AutoMACS magnetic bead positive selection was used to isolate CD8+ cells from fresh or cryopreserved PBMCs, and purity was verified by flow cytometry. Genomic DNA was extracted with Nucleospin Tissue or Tissue XS kits and quantified on a Qubit 2.0 fluorometer.

Sequencing input: CD8+ T cells from blood. The chain is made from TRBV6-1 and TRBJ2-7, and possibly TRBD1, on 7 matching bases. The sequence derives from a woman in her thirties or forties with seronegative destructive rheumatoid arthritis. The DNA sequence is TGTGCCAGCAGTGAAGCAGGACTTAGGACAGGAGGGCACGAGCAGTACTTC. Its amino acids are CASSEAGLRTGGHEQYF.